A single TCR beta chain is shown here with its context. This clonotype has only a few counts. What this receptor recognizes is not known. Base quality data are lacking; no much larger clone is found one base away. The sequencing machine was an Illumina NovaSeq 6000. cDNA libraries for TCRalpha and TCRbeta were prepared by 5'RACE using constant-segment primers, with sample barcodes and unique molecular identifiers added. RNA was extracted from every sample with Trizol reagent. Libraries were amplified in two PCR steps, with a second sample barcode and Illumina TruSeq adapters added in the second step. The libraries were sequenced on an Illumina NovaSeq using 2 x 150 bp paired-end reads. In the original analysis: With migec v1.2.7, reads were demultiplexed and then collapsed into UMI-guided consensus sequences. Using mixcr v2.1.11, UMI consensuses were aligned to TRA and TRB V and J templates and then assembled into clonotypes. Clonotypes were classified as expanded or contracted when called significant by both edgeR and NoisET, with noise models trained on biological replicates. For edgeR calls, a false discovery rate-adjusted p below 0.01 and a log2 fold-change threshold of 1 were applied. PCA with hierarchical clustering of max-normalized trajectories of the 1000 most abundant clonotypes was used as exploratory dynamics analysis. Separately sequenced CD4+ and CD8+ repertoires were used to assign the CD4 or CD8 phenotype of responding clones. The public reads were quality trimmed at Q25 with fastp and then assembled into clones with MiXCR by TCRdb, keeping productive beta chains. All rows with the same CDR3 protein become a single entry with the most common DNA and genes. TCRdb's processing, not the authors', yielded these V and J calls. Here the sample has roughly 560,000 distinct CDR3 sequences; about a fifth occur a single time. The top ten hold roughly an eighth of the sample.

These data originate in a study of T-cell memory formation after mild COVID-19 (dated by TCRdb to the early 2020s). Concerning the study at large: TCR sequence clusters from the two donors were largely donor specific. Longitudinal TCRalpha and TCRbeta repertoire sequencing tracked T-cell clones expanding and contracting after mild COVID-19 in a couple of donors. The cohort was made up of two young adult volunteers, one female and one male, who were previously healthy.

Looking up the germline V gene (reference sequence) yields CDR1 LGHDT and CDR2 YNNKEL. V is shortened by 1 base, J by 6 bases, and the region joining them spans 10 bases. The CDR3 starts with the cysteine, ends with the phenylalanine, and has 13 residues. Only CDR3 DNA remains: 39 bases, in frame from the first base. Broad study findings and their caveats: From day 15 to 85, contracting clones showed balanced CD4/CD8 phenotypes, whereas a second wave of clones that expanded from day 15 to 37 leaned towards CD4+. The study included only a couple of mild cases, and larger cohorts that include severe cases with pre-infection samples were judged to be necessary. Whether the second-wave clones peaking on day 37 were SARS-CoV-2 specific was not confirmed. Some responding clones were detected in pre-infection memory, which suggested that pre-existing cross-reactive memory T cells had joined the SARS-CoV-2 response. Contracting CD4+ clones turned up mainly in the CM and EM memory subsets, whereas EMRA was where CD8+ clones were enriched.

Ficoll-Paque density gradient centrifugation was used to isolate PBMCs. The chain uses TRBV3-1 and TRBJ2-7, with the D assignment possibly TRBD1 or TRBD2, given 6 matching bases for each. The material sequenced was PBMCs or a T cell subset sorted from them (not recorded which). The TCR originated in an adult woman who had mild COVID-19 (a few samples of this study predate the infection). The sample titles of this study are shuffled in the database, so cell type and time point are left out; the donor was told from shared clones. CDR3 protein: CASSQVGGGEQYF. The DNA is TGTGCCAGCAGCCAAGTCGGGGGCGGCGAGCAGTACTTC.